What follows are 23 T cell receptor beta chains derived from one specimen sequenced in a study of blood T cells in healthy people across ages. Alongside a J-beta primer mix, a sample-barcoded 5' primer served in a second PCR lasting 7 to 11 cycles. A single record per CDR3 protein comes from TCRdb applying MiXCR to the 5' RACE reads. The repertoire holds 500,000 to 700,000 distinct CDR3 sequences, with roughly 31% as singletons. The sample consisted of blood. The receptors derive from a woman older than 75 in good health.

This clonotype came up many times. J is TRBJ2-7 and V is TRBV7-9; D is tentatively TRBD1 or TRBD2 (6 bases each). The V gene's germline CDR1 is SEHNR and CDR2 FQNEAQ (reference sequence). Trimming shortened V by 5 bases and J by 6 bases, and 14 bases separated the two germline ends. The CDR3 consists of 13 residues. CDR3 nucleotide sequence: TGTGCCAGCAGCGCACAACAGGGAGGCGAGCAGTACTTC. This encodes CASSAQQGGEQYF.

In regard to this clonotype: This may be a read error: a much more frequent sequence differs by one nucleotide. The chain recombines TRBV7-9 with TRBJ2-1; 7 bases line up with TRBD2. V shed 5 bases and J 13 bases; nucleotides not matched to a gene: 5. The germline V gene has CDR1 SEHNR and CDR2 FQNEAQ (reference sequence). CDR3 length: 11 residues. The CDR3 region is CASSPGEGQFF. CDR3 nucleotide sequence: TGTGCCAGCAGCCCCGGGGAGGGACAGTTCTTC. Looking up the rest from reference TRBV7-9 and TRBJ2-1 gives the full variable domain: DTGVSQNPRHKITKRGQNVTFRCDPISEHNRLYWYRQTLGQGPEFLTYFQNEAQLEKSRLLSDRFSAERPKGSFSTLEIQRTEQGDSAMYLCASSPGEGQFFGPGTRLTVL.

J is TRBJ1-1 and V is TRBV30; D is undetermined. This CDR3 comprises 11 residues. Trimming cost V 0 bases and J 8 bases, with 7 bases left between them. Germline assignment: CDR1 GTSNPN and CDR2 SVGIG (reference sequence). The CDR3 reads CAWSVTGEAFF. The CDR3 nucleotides are TGTGCCTGGAGTGTTACGGGAGAAGCTTTCTTT.

This clonotype occurred a few times. V and J are TRBV7-9 and TRBJ1-4; the D gene is possibly TRBD1 (5 bases). CDR1 SEHNR and CDR2 FQNEAQ come from the germline V gene (reference sequence). The CDR3 has 17 amino acids. Trimming shortened V by 5 bases and J by 0 bases, and 16 bases separated the two germline ends. CDR3 loop: CASSQPGRGTTNEKLFF. Here the CDR3 DNA reads TGTGCCAGCAGCCAGCCTGGTCGGGGGACAACTAATGAAAAACTGTTTTTT. The whole variable domain, filled in from reference TRBV7-9 and TRBJ1-4, reads DTGVSQNPRHKITKRGQNVTFRCDPISEHNRLYWYRQTLGQGPEFLTYFQNEAQLEKSRLLSDRFSAERPKGSFSTLEIQRTEQGDSAMYLCASSQPGRGTTNEKLFFGSGTQLSVL.

This clonotype has a handful of counts. A much larger clone is a single base away; this may be a read error. The chain recombines TRBV20-1 with TRBJ2-4; 7 positions agree with TRBD1. Matching the DNA end better, TRBJ2-7 makes the J call doubtful. Per germline, CDR1 DFQATT and CDR2 SNEGSKA (reference sequence). This CDR3 is 14 amino acids long. Here the CDR3 reads CSAKQGNNSHEQYF. The CDR3 bases are TGCAGTGCCAAACAGGGGAATAACAGCCACGAGCAGTACTTC.

In its sample, this clonotype was seen a few times. The chain carries TRBV12-3 or TRBV12-4 and TRBJ1-1, with D unresolved. The CDR3 is 9 amino acids. The V end was cut by 7 bases, the J end by 14 bases, with 11 bases between. The CDR3 DNA is TGTGCCAGCACTCCCGGTTGGTTCTTT. This translates into CASTPGWFF.

CDR3 coding DNA: TGTGCCAGCAGTTTATCACTAGGAAACACCATATATTTT. Translating it yields CASSLSLGNTIYF. This chain links TRBV27 with TRBJ1-3; no reliable D call. With 0 bases removed from V and 4 bases from J, the gap between germline ends came to 4 bases. This CDR3 is built from 13 residues. Germline V CDR1 and CDR2: MNHEY, SMNVEV (reference sequence).

This clonotype was counted at least ten times. This sequence joins TRBV2 and TRBJ2-1; no reliable D call. The CDR3 loop spans 12 amino acids. CDR1 and CDR2 from the germline V gene are SNHLY and FYNNEI. Trimming cost V 2 bases and J 10 bases, with 9 bases left between them. The CDR3 loop is CASSETAREQFF. In DNA form, the CDR3 reads TGTGCCAGCAGTGAAACCGCACGGGAGCAGTTCTTC.

The J gene is TRBJ2-1, the V gene TRBV5-1; 11 bases map to TRBD2. Germline CDR1 SGHRS, CDR2 YFSETQ. The CDR3 extends over 16 amino acids. V was clipped by 4 bases and J by 2 bases; unmatched bases: 5. CDR3 region: CASSARLAGPYNEQFF. CDR3 DNA: TGCGCCAGCAGCGCCAGACTAGCGGGGCCCTACAATGAGCAGTTCTTC.

In this sample, this clonotype turned up a few times. The chain carries TRBV5-6 and TRBJ2-3; 12 bases are a match to TRBD2. CDR3 size: 16 residues. Germline V gene sequence: CDR1 SGHDT, CDR2 YYEEEE. Trimming cost V 1 base and J 5 bases; bases outside gene matches: 5. The CDR3 DNA follows: TGTGCCAGCAGCTTGCCTAGCGGGGGGGTAGGAGATACGCAGTATTTT. Amino acid sequence: CASSLPSGGVGDTQYF.

The chain carries TRBV5-1 and TRBJ2-1, with 11 bases matching TRBD2. The J call is in doubt because the DNA end fits TRBJ2-7 better. Germline V CDR1 and CDR2: SGHRS, YFSETQ. This CDR3 contains 17 residues. The CDR3 nucleotides read TGCGCCAGCAGCTTAGGGCTAGCGGGGGGCGCGTACAATGAGCAGTACTTC. Residues: CASSLGLAGGAYNEQYF.

The V call is TRBV30, the J call TRBJ2-1; 7 nucleotides match TRBD2. CDR3 length: 14 residues. The germline V gene encodes CDR1 GTSNPN and CDR2 SVGIG (reference sequence). V dropped 0 bases and J dropped 6; count of bases not matched to a gene: 5. The CDR3: CAWSVSGGGNEQFF. For the CDR3, the DNA is TGTGCCTGGAGTGTATCGGGGGGAGGCAATGAGCAGTTCTTC.

The rearrangement joins TRBV5-1 to TRBJ2-2; tentatively, D is TRBD2 (7 bases). The CDR3 totals 16 residues. Germline assignment: CDR1 SGHRS and CDR2 YFSETQ. V lost 1 base, J lost 0 bases, and 10 bases lay in between. CDR3 sequence reads: CASSLRGATNTGELFF. The DNA for the CDR3 is TGCGCCAGCAGCTTGCGGGGGGCTACGAACACCGGGGAGCTGTTTTTT.

The sample holds a few counts of this clonotype. The V gene is TRBV28, the J gene TRBJ1-5; weak D call: TRBD1 (6 bases). Germline CDR1 is MDHEN and CDR2 is SYDVKM. Trimming removed 6 bases at V and 6 bases at J, with 9 bases between. This CDR3 is 12 amino acids long. The CDR3 coding sequence is TGTGCCAGCAGGGAGGGGGGTCAGCCCCAGCATTTT. Protein: CASREGGQPQHF.

With respect to this clonotype: A much larger clonotype is one base distant, so this may be a read error. The chain has TRBV18 and TRBJ2-5, with a weak D call TRBD1 (5 bases). The germline CDR1 and CDR2 sequences are KGHSH and LQKENI. The CDR3 runs to 14 residues. The CDR3 DNA is TGTGCCAGCTCACCGGACACCCAACAAGGGACCCAGTACTTC. Translation gives CASSPDTQQGTQYF.

This clonotype was detected many times. The chain carries TRBV29-1 and TRBJ1-2; 7 nucleotides align to TRBD1. This CDR3 comprises 12 residues. V dropped 6 bases and J dropped 4; count of bases not matched to a gene: 5. CDR1 SQVTM and CDR2 ANQGSEA come from the germline V gene. This CDR3 reads CSVRAGGYGYTF. CDR3 DNA sequence: TGCAGCGTGAGGGCAGGGGGCTATGGCTACACCTTC.

The chain joins TRBV28 to TRBJ2-7; 8 nucleotides align to TRBD1. Germline lookup yields CDR1 MDHEN and CDR2 SYDVKM. This CDR3 region has 16 residues. V shed 4 bases and J 2 bases; nucleotides not matched to a gene: 10. For the CDR3, the DNA is TGTGCCAGCAGTTCAGGGGGCCTATCCTTAACCTACGAGCAGTACTTC. It yields the protein CASSSGGLSLTYEQYF.

This clonotype was seen many times. V is TRBV5-1 and J is TRBJ1-1; 8 nucleotides align to TRBD1. CDR1 is SGHRS, CDR2 YFSETQ, per germline. The ends lost 2 bases at V and 3 bases at J; junction bases unmatched: 9. This CDR3 has 16 residues. In DNA, the CDR3 is TGCGCCAGCAGCTTAAGGCCAGGGGGCTCGGACACTGAAGCTTTCTTT. Amino acids: CASSLRPGGSDTEAFF.

The V and J genes are TRBV5-1 and TRBJ1-5, with D perhaps matching TRBD1 (6 bases). Germline-derived CDR1 and CDR2 are SGHRS and YFSETQ. The CDR3 loop spans 18 amino acids. V lost 0 bases, J lost 2 bases, and 18 bases lay in between. The CDR3 protein is CASSLGPAGASGNQPQHF. The CDR3 coding sequence is TGCGCCAGCAGCTTGGGACCCGCGGGGGCGAGCGGCAATCAGCCCCAGCATTTT.

In its sample, this clonotype was seen many times. The chain uses TRBV6-5 and TRBJ2-1, with 8 positions matching TRBD1. Unmatched junction bases numbered 6, after V lost 2 bases and J lost 15 bases. The CDR3 consists of 12 residues. Germline V gene data show CDR1 as MNHEY and CDR2 as SVGAGI. The CDR3 here is CASSYNRGSWFF. The DNA of the CDR3 is TGTGCCAGCAGTTACAACAGGGGGTCTTGGTTCTTC.

This clonotype was picked up a small number of times. The chain links TRBV28 to TRBJ1-2; D is unclear. V lost 2 bases and J 4 bases, leaving 5 bases between the germline ends. Per the germline V gene, CDR1 is MDHEN and CDR2 is SYDVKM. CDR3 length equals 12 residues. The CDR3 spells CASSLTVYGYTF. As DNA, the CDR3 is TGTGCCAGCAGTTTAACAGTCTATGGCTACACCTTC.

V and J are TRBV7-2 and TRBJ2-5, with 11 bases matching TRBD1. The DNA end lines up better with TRBJ2-7; the J call may be wrong. The CDR3 is made up of 15 amino acids. Per the germline V gene, CDR1 is SGHTA and CDR2 is FQGNSA. Written as DNA, the CDR3 is TGTGCCAGCAGCTTAGGGACAGGGGGCTCTCGCGAGCAGTACTTC. This sequence encodes CASSLGTGGSREQYF.

V usage is TRBV29-1 and J usage is TRBJ2-7; D is tentatively TRBD1 or TRBD2 (5 bases each). Trimming shortened V by 6 bases and J by 2 bases, and 14 bases separated the two germline ends. The germline gives CDR1 SQVTM, CDR2 ANQGSEA. The CDR3 consists of 13 residues. CDR3 protein: CSVAGTVTYEQYF. The DNA for the CDR3 is TGCAGCGTCGCCGGGACCGTGACCTACGAGCAGTACTTC.